The 5 T cell receptor beta chains in this list originate from one sample, sequenced in a study of blood T cell repertoires in COVID-19. Sequencing was performed with immunoSEQ multiplex PCR; in TCRdb, only in-frame clones are kept and a portion is missing. The data contain 45,000 to 60,000 clones, around 90% of them singletons. Specimen: peripheral blood. Receptor source: a human donor in a cohort sampled during active COVID-19.

The chain couples TRBV6-2 or TRBV6-3 to TRBJ2-1; a weak D match, TRBD1 (7 bases). This CDR3 is built from 15 residues. Trimming stripped 0 bases from V and 7 bases from J, with 13 bases between. Germline CDR1 reads MNHEY; CDR2 reads SVGEGT. CDR3 in DNA: TGTGCCAGCAGTTACTCGAGGAGGGGGCGGAATGAGCAGTTCTTC. This gives the protein CASSYSRRGRNEQFF.

This chain connects TRBV4-1 to TRBJ2-6; tentatively, D is TRBD1 (6 bases). The CDR3 runs to 15 residues. Trimming stripped 7 bases from V and 0 bases from J, with 10 bases between. Germline CDR1 reads MGHRA; CDR2 reads YSYEKL. For the CDR3, the DNA is TGCGCCAGCACGGGACACCCCTCTGGGGCCAACGTCCTGACTTTC. As protein: CASTGHPSGANVLTF.

The chain joins TRBV6-5 to TRBJ1-1; 7 bases agree with TRBD1. This CDR3 has 15 residues. The ends lost 8 bases at V and 3 bases at J; junction bases unmatched: 12. Germline V gives CDR1 MNHEY, CDR2 SVGAGI. The CDR3 bases are TGTGCCAGCCGAGTTACGTCAGGGGGAGACACTGAAGCTTTCTTT. Translation: CASRVTSGGDTEAFF.

Comments on this clone: Relative to the germline gene, one junction end is altered; a read error may explain this. The CDR3 sequence: CSARGGQGGIF. In DNA, the CDR3 is TGCAGTGCTAGAGGGGGACAGGGTGGGATCTTT. The chain joins TRBV20-1 to TRBJ1-1; 9 positions match TRBD1. Germline V CDR1 and CDR2: DFQATT, SNEGSKA (reference sequence). The CDR3 length is 11 residues.

The gene calls are TRBV4-3 and TRBJ2-5; D is uncertain. The length of the CDR3 is 16 residues. Trimming cost V 0 bases and J 4 bases, with 15 bases left between them. The germline V gene has CDR1 LGHNA and CDR2 YSLEER. The DNA of the CDR3 is TGCGCCAGCAGCCAAGATGTTTTTGCAGTTGCAGAGACCCAGTACTTC. Amino acid sequence: CASSQDVFAVAETQYF.